This T cell receptor (beta chain) was sequenced for a study of T cell clonality in common variable immunodeficiency. This clone was seen repeatedly, ten times or more. Its cognate antigen is unknown. The sequence runs out 3 residues before the end of the CDR3; the remainder is reconstructed from the germline J gene. The method was immunoSEQ multiplex PCR; TCRdb's version includes in-frame clones alone and lacks a portion of them. The sample offers roughly 58,000 clones and no singletons, the top ten holding about 5.5%. The CDR3 loop spans 16 amino acids. With 4 bases clipped from V and 0 bases from J, the junction kept 8 bases outside the gene matches. Germline CDR1 reads WNHNN; CDR2 reads SYGVQD (reference sequence). Study findings and constraints: Patient heterogeneity in the CVID cohort limited correlations between repertoire features and clinical complications. CVID subjects showed higher TCRbeta clonality than healthy controls. CVID subjects shared fewer TCRbeta clones than healthy controls did. Reportedly, TCR beta sequences from common variable immunodeficiency showed fewer deletions and N-nucleotide insertions.

The gene calls are TRBV10-1 and TRBJ1-1; 7 bases are a match to TRBD1. The sequence derives from a person aged 18 to 69 in good health. Input material: peripheral blood mononuclear cells. The CDR3 is CASSGTGLAMNTEAFF. CDR3 bases read: TGCGCCAGCAGTGGGACAGGCCTCGCGATGAACACTGAA.